Sequencing of this T cell receptor beta chain was carried out in a study of control samples from healthy donors and cancer patients. TCRdb's table, derived via immunoSEQ multiplex PCR, lists solely in-frame clones and lacks some. The data hold about 42,000 clones, with around four fifths observed a single time. Germline V CDR1 and CDR2: LNHDA, SQIVND (reference sequence). The CDR3 has 15 residues. Trimming removed 4 bases at V and 8 bases at J, with 20 bases between. V usage is TRBV19 and J usage is TRBJ1-1, with D perhaps matching TRBD1 (6 bases). Sequenced sample: blood. This TCR was recovered from a man aged 60-69 years in good health. The CDR3 region is CASSNTKGWGTEAFF. The DNA of the CDR3 is TGTGCCAGTAGTAATACAAAAGGGTGGGGGACAGAAGCTTTCTTT.